The 12 T cell receptor beta chains below come from one sample, sequenced in a study of regulatory T cells in long-lasting Graves disease (dated by TCRdb to 2020 to 2023). The time point label, read with the paper, signifies: newly diagnosed GD, antithyroid drugs for less than 3 months. For both TCR sequencing and RNA sequencing, RNA was extracted from PBMCs using TRIzol. The method was multiplex PCR. Sequenced using an Illumina HiSeq 4000. CDR3 regions were amplified by Arm-PCR with iRepertoire HTBI primers to construct TCR beta libraries. TCRdb took the public reads, trimmed them with fastp at Q25, ran MiXCR for clone calling and kept in-frame beta chains. Entries are consolidated by CDR3 protein sequence, retaining the most common genes and DNA. The sample table contains roughly 420,000 distinct CDR3 sequences; only one count was recorded for roughly 15% of them. Under 30% of the sample comes from the top ten.

The same sample was also studied in work on T cells in Graves' hyperthyroidism and ophthalmopathy.

The sequences come from peripheral blood mononuclear cells (PBMCs), collected at new diagnosis, from a patient treated with antithyroid drugs. The receptors shown here come from a young woman with Graves disease. Donor details come from another sample of the same person, matched by shared clones.

This clonotype was seen at least ten times. The rearrangement links TRBV18 to TRBJ1-1; TRBD1 agrees at 9 bases. Losses at the gene ends were 4 bases for V and 3 bases for J; bases not matched to a gene: 6. The CDR3 has 15 amino acids. Germline loops: CDR1 KGHSH, CDR2 LQKENI. CDR3 coding DNA: TGTGCCAGCTCACACTTGACAGGGGGTGACACTGAAGCTTTCTTT. Translated: CASSHLTGGDTEAFF.

In its sample, this clonotype was seen many times. This sequence joins TRBV11-3 and TRBJ1-1, with a tentative D call TRBD1 (5 bases). Germline V gives CDR1 SGHNT, CDR2 YENEEA. This CDR3 spans 15 amino acids. V dropped 1 base and J dropped 1 base, with 10 bases sitting between them. This CDR3 reads CASSLGSRANTEAFF. The CDR3 bases are TGTGCCAGCAGCTTAGGGTCCAGGGCGAACACTGAAGCTTTCTTT.

Points on this clonotype: A single base separates this from a much larger clone, so it may be a read error. The rearrangement uses TRBV28 and TRBJ2-1; perhaps TRBD1 as D (5 bases). Germline-derived CDR1 and CDR2 are MDHEN and SYDVKM. The V gene lost 4 bases and the J gene lost 8 bases, with 12 bases spanning the gap. CDR3 length: 13 amino acids. CDR3 coding DNA: TGTGCCAGCAGTTCAAGGTCCAGGGATGAGCAGTTCTTC. Its translation is CASSSRSRDEQFF.

This clonotype occurred many times. The chain joins TRBV20-1 to TRBJ2-3; 10 bases fit TRBD2. The CDR3 runs 15 residues. The germline gives CDR1 DFQATT, CDR2 SNEGSKA (reference sequence). The V gene end was trimmed by 3 bases and the J gene end by 1 base; junction bases not matched to a gene: 4. CDR3 DNA sequence: TGCAGTGCTAGTGGGCTAGCGGGGGGCACAGATACGCAGTATTTT. Protein sequence: CSASGLAGGTDTQYF.

This clonotype was detected many times. V usage is TRBV2 and J usage is TRBJ2-1; TRBD2 agrees at 7 bases. CDR3 size: 16 residues. The J segment lost 3 bases and the V segment lost 6 bases, leaving 11 bases of the junction unmatched. The germline V gene encodes CDR1 SNHLY and CDR2 FYNNEI. CDR3 in amino acids: CASRPTGGSGYNEQFF. CDR3 DNA sequence: TGTGCCAGCAGGCCCACGGGCGGGAGTGGCTACAATGAGCAGTTCTTC.

The rearrangement uses TRBV29-1 and TRBJ2-3; D may be TRBD2 (7 bases). With 7 bases removed from V and 9 bases from J, the gap between germline ends came to 11 bases. There are 10 residues in the CDR3. Germline V gives CDR1 SQVTM, CDR2 ANQGSEA. CDR3 sequence reads: CSGRGATQYF. CDR3 coding DNA: TGCAGCGGCCGGGGGGCAACGCAGTATTTT.

The V and J genes are TRBV9 and TRBJ1-2; D gene unclear. V was cut by 0 bases and J by 1 base, with 7 bases left in between. The CDR3 is 14 amino acids. CDR1 is SGDLS and CDR2 is YYNGEE in the germline V gene. CDR3 loop: CASSVENSNYGYTF. The CDR3 nucleotides read TGTGCCAGCAGCGTAGAAAACAGTAACTATGGCTACACCTTC.

Ten or more counts support this clonotype. The chain joins TRBV29-1 to TRBJ2-3; possibly TRBD1 for D (7 bases). This CDR3 has 17 amino acids. Per the germline V gene, CDR1 is SQVTM and CDR2 is ANQGSEA. V shed 2 bases and J shed 1 base, with 19 bases lying between them. This CDR3 is CSVERGLAGLGTDTQYF. The CDR3 nucleotides are TGCAGCGTTGAAAGGGGGCTGGCGGGATTGGGCACAGATACGCAGTATTTT.

This clonotype has just a few counts. The chain links TRBV20-1 to TRBJ1-5, with TRBD1 matching over 8 bases. CDR1 is DFQATT, CDR2 SNEGSKA, per germline (reference sequence). The CDR3 extends over 15 amino acids. The V segment lost 6 bases and the J segment 0 bases; nucleotides outside the gene matches: 7. The CDR3 nucleotides read TGCAGTGCCCCGGACAGGGATTATAGCAATCAGCCCCAGCATTTT. This sequence encodes CSAPDRDYSNQPQHF.

The rearrangement uses TRBV6-1 and TRBJ2-7, with a possible D match to TRBD2 (6 bases). The CDR3 spans 15 residues. CDR1 is MNHNS, CDR2 SASEGT, per germline. V was cut by 5 bases and J by 2 bases, with 16 bases left in between. The CDR3 is CASSRRKRAPYEQYF. The CDR3 DNA is TGTGCCAGCAGTCGGAGAAAGCGGGCCCCCTACGAGCAGTACTTC.

The table lists this clonotype with many counts. CDR3 in DNA: TGCGCCAGCAGCCTATCATCACTAGCGGCGGATGAGCAGTTCTTC. It translates to CASSLSSLAADEQFF. The chain couples TRBV5-1 to TRBJ2-1, with 8 bases that match TRBD2. Germline values: CDR1 SGHRS, CDR2 YFSETQ. This CDR3 comprises 15 residues. Trimming removed 4 bases from V and 8 bases from J; junction bases left unmatched: 11. Filled out from reference TRBV5-1 and TRBJ2-1, the complete variable domain reads KAGVTQTPRYLIKTRGQQVTLSCSPISGHRSVSWYQQTPGQGLQFLFEYFSETQRNKGNFPGRFSGRQFSNSRSEMNVSTLELGDSALYLCASSLSSLAADEQFFGPGTRLTVL.

This clonotype has more than one count but fewer than ten. The chain combines TRBV10-2 with TRBJ2-1, with 8 bases aligning to TRBD1. The CDR3 is 13 residues long. Trimming removed 8 bases from V and 7 bases from J; junction bases left unmatched: 7. Per germline, CDR1 WSHSY and CDR2 SAAADI. The CDR3 DNA sequence: TGCGCCAGCTGGCAGGGGGCCACAAATGAGCAGTTCTTC. It yields the protein CASWQGATNEQFF.